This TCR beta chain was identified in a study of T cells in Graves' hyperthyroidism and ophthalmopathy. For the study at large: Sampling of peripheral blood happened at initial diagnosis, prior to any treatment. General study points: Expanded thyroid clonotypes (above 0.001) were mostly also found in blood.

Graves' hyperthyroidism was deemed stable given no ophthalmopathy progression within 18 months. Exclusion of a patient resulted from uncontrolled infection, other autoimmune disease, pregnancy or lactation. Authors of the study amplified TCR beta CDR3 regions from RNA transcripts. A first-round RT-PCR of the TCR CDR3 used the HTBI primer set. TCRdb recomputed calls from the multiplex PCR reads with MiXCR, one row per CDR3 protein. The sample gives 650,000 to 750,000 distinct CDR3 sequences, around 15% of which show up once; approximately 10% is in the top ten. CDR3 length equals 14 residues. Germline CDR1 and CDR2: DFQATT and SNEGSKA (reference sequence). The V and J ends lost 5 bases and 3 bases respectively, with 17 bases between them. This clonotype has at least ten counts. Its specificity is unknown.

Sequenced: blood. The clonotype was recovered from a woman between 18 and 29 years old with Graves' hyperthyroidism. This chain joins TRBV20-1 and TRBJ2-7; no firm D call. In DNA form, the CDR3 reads TGCAGTGCTGATCCAGGCGGAAAGGGCTACGAGCAGTACTTC. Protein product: CSADPGGKGYEQYF.